The 4 T cell receptor beta chains given below trace back to one sample, sequenced in a study of neurological immune-mediated disorders. MiXCR, run by TCRdb on the 5' RACE reads, gives a single entry per CDR3 protein. Among tens of thousands of distinct CDR3 sequences, around an eighth were seen once, and the ten largest hold roughly a quarter. Sequenced material: PBMCs. All receptors come from a woman between 45 and 65 years old with HTLV-1-associated myelopathy (HAM/TSP).

This clonotype was picked up many times. The chain couples TRBV5-1 to TRBJ2-7; 10 bases agree with TRBD1. The germline CDR1 and CDR2 sequences are SGHRS and YFSETQ. With V trimmed by 5 bases and J by 5 bases, 10 bases remained unmatched. The length of the CDR3 is 15 residues. The CDR3 nucleotides are TGCGCCAGCAGGGAGACCGGGACAGGGGACCACGAGCAGTACTTC. Its translation is CASRETGTGDHEQYF.

This clonotype was picked up many times. The chain employs TRBV5-1 and TRBJ2-3; 7 bases align to TRBD1. J was trimmed by 2 bases and V by 2 bases; bases with no gene match: 8. CDR1 is SGHRS and CDR2 is YFSETQ in the germline V gene. This CDR3 comprises 16 residues. This CDR3 is CASSLKGQTPTDTQYF. CDR3 nucleotides: TGCGCCAGCAGCTTAAAGGGACAGACTCCCACAGATACGCAGTATTTT.

By its share, this clonotype is large. V and J are TRBV20-1 and TRBJ1-5; D unclear. V was cut by 0 bases and J by 3 bases, with 15 bases left in between. CDR3 length: 16 amino acids. The germline gives CDR1 DFQATT, CDR2 SNEGSKA (reference sequence). CDR3 residues: CSARELPRAYNQPQHF. CDR3 nucleotides: TGCAGTGCTAGAGAATTACCGAGGGCCTACAATCAGCCCCAGCATTTT.

Ten or more counts support this clonotype. The chain joins TRBV4-2 to TRBJ1-2; D may be TRBD1 (6 bases). Per the germline V gene, CDR1 is LGHNA and CDR2 is YNFKEQ. CDR3 length: 15 amino acids. V lost 0 bases and J 1 base, leaving 9 bases between the germline ends. CDR3 in amino acids: CASSQDLQGNYGYTF. In DNA, the CDR3 is TGTGCCAGCAGCCAAGACCTACAGGGTAACTATGGCTACACCTTC.